A single sample gave rise to the 22 T cell receptor beta chains below, sequenced in a study of blood T cells in healthy people across ages. Primers used in a second PCR of roughly 6 to 11 cycles were a sample-barcoded 5' primer and a J-beta primer mix. MiXCR, applied by TCRdb to the 5' RACE reads, yields one record per CDR3 protein. The table lists 800,000 to 900,000 distinct CDR3 sequences, approximately 65% of them singletons. The material sequenced was blood. The receptors here all came from a man in his thirties or forties in good health.

This chain links TRBV7-8 with TRBJ1-1, with a possible D match to TRBD1 (5 bases). Germline assignment: CDR1 SGHVS and CDR2 FQNEAQ. This CDR3 contains 14 residues. The ends were cut back, 6 bases at V and 1 base at J, with 12 bases in the middle. The CDR3 nucleotides are TGTGCCAGCAGATCGGGACGGCCGAACACTGAAGCTTTCTTT. It translates to CASRSGRPNTEAFF. The full variable domain, rest sourced from reference TRBV7-8 and TRBJ1-1, is GAGVSQSPRYKVAKRGQDVALRCDPISGHVSLFWYQQALGQGPEFLTYFQNEAQLDKSGLPSDRFFAERPEGSVSTLKIQRTQQEDSAVYLCASRSGRPNTEAFFGQGTRLTVV.

This chain connects TRBV28 to TRBJ2-5; D is undetermined. There are 15 residues in the CDR3. Looked up from germline, CDR1 is MDHEN and CDR2 is SYDVKM. V was shortened by 2 bases and J by 5 bases, with 15 bases between the two germline ends. The CDR3 spells CASSLAAYRRETQYF. CDR3 nucleotide sequence: TGTGCCAGCAGTTTAGCCGCCTACCGAAGGGAGACCCAGTACTTC.

V is TRBV5-1 and J is TRBJ1-2; D is possibly TRBD1 (6 bases). The CDR3 is made up of 15 amino acids. The germline V gene encodes CDR1 SGHRS and CDR2 YFSETQ. The V end was cut by 2 bases, the J end by 7 bases, with 18 bases between. The CDR3: CASSFLGQLASGYTF. The CDR3 coding sequence is TGCGCCAGCAGCTTCCTTGGACAGCTGGCGTCTGGCTACACCTTC.

Concerning this clonotype itself: With a much larger clone just one base away, this may be a read error. The J gene is TRBJ2-7, the V gene TRBV27, with 12 bases matching TRBD2. J lost 4 bases, V lost 5 bases, and 9 bases had no gene match. The V gene's germline CDR1 is MNHEY and CDR2 SMNVEV (reference sequence). This CDR3 region has 16 residues. The CDR3 DNA reads as TGTGCCAGCAGTGGACTAGCGGGGTGTTTGAGTTACGAGCAGTACTTC. It translates to CASSGLAGCLSYEQYF.

On this clonotype itself: One junction end disagrees with the germline gene, perhaps due to a read error. This sequence joins TRBV9 and TRBJ1-2; D is possibly TRBD1 (5 bases). This CDR3 spans 17 amino acids. Germline V gives CDR1 SGDLS, CDR2 YYNGEE. The DNA of the CDR3 is TGTGCCGGCAGCGTAGGTACAGGCCTTCGGACTAACTATGGCTACACCTTC. Translated, it gives CAGSVGTGLRTNYGYTF.

This chain uses TRBV6-2 or TRBV6-3 with TRBJ2-4; D remains ambiguous. Germline lookup yields CDR1 MNHEY and CDR2 SVGEGT. V lost 6 bases, J lost 0 bases, and 12 bases lay in between. The CDR3 loop spans 15 amino acids. The CDR3 region is CASSPNFLAKNIQYF. Here the CDR3 DNA reads TGTGCCAGCAGCCCGAACTTCCTAGCCAAAAACATTCAGTACTTC.

This clonotype came up a few times. The V gene is TRBV18, the J gene TRBJ2-5; 9 bases match TRBD1. Unmatched junction bases numbered 5, after V lost 8 bases and J lost 1 base. CDR3 length: 14 residues. Germline V gives CDR1 KGHSH, CDR2 LQKENI. The CDR3 here is CASSPQGAQETQYF. In DNA form, the CDR3 reads TGTGCCAGCAGCCCACAGGGGGCCCAAGAGACCCAGTACTTC.

Ten or more counts support this clonotype. The chain recombines TRBV2 with TRBJ2-1; TRBD1 matches at 10 bases. CDR3 length equals 16 residues. Germline assignment: CDR1 SNHLY and CDR2 FYNNEI. With 0 bases clipped from V and 4 bases from J, the junction kept 3 bases outside the gene matches. The CDR3 here is CASSEAGTGAYNEQFF. DNA of the CDR3: TGTGCCAGCAGTGAAGCCGGGACAGGGGCATACAATGAGCAGTTCTTC.

This clonotype was found a few times. J is TRBJ2-1 and V is TRBV12-3 or TRBV12-4, with D possibly TRBD2 on 5 matching bases. The CDR3 consists of 13 residues. Trimming removed 5 bases from V and 8 bases from J, with 13 bases in between. The CDR3 is CASSVDRRDEQFF. In DNA, the CDR3 is TGTGCCAGCAGTGTGGACCGGCGGGATGAGCAGTTCTTC.

This clonotype has more than one count but fewer than ten. The V gene is TRBV20-1, the J gene TRBJ2-5, with D possibly matching TRBD2 (6 bases). The CDR3 contains 12 residues. Germline V gives CDR1 DFQATT, CDR2 SNEGSKA (reference sequence). The V and J ends lost 6 bases and 6 bases respectively, with 14 bases between them. In nucleotides, the CDR3 is TGCAGTGCAAGAACTAGCCCTCAGACCCAGTACTTC. It encodes CSARTSPQTQYF.

This clonotype has ten or more counts. At one end, the junction sequence differs from germline, possibly due to a read error. The chain combines TRBV5-1 with TRBJ2-5; 10 nucleotides line up with TRBD2. The CDR3 runs to 14 residues. Germline CDR1 reads SGHRS; CDR2 reads YFSETQ. In DNA form, the CDR3 reads TGTGCCAGCAGTTTAGCGGGGGGCCAAGAGACCCAGTACTTC. This sequence encodes CASSLAGGQETQYF.

This chain connects TRBV7-3 to TRBJ2-3, with 8 nucleotides matching TRBD2. Trimming at V came to 5 bases and at J to 5 bases, leaving 9 bases not matched to a gene. The length of the CDR3 is 15 residues. Germline V gene lookup returns CDR1 SGHTA and CDR2 FQGTGA. For the CDR3, the DNA is TGTGCCAGCAGCCCACGGGGGGGGAAAAAAGATACGCAGTATTTT. Its protein product is CASSPRGGKKDTQYF.

This clonotype was found a few times. V and J are TRBV7-2 and TRBJ2-6; D might be TRBD1 or TRBD2, each matching 6 bases. The germline V gene has CDR1 SGHTA and CDR2 FQGNSA. The CDR3 is 16 amino acids. The V end lost 3 bases, the J end lost 3 bases, and 12 bases lay between the germline ends. The CDR3, as DNA: TGTGCCAGCAGCTTGGTGAAGGGGGGTGGGGCCAACGTCCTGACTTTC. Its translation is CASSLVKGGGANVLTF.

This clonotype appeared once. The gene calls are TRBV7-6 and TRBJ2-7, with 9 bases matching TRBD1. This CDR3 has 16 amino acids. The junction had 7 bases not matched to a gene; V was cut back by 4 bases and J by 0 bases. Germline assignment: CDR1 SGHVS and CDR2 FNYEAQ. The CDR3 sequence is CASSSRTGEGSYEQYF. The CDR3 region has the DNA TGTGCCAGCAGCTCCCGGACAGGGGAGGGCTCCTACGAGCAGTACTTC.

This clonotype was picked up a small number of times. J is TRBJ2-3 and V is TRBV10-3; no reliable D call. Germline V gene data show CDR1 as ENHRY and CDR2 as SYGVKD. The V and J ends lost 10 bases and 3 bases respectively, with 11 bases between them. The length of the CDR3 is 12 residues. CDR3 sequence (DNA): TGTGCCACTAGGGCGGAAACAGATACGCAGTATTTT. Amino acid sequence: CATRAETDTQYF.

V usage is TRBV7-2 and J usage is TRBJ2-4; 14 positions match TRBD2. The DNA end favors TRBJ2-7, so the J call may be wrong. Per the germline V gene, CDR1 is SGHTA and CDR2 is FQGNSA. This CDR3 is 18 amino acids long. CDR3 in DNA: TGTGCCAGCAGCTTAGCCCTAGGACTAGCGGGGGGTAGCCACGAGCAGTACTTC. Translated: CASSLALGLAGGSHEQYF.

The sample holds many counts of this clonotype. The chain is built from TRBV20-1 and TRBJ2-1, with 8 bases matching TRBD1. The CDR3 runs to 15 residues. Germline loops: CDR1 DFQATT, CDR2 SNEGSKA (reference sequence). The junction had 10 bases not matched to a gene; V was cut back by 1 base and J by 8 bases. The CDR3 sequence: CSARVATGVFHEQFF. CDR3 in DNA: TGCAGTGCTAGAGTCGCGACAGGGGTGTTTCATGAGCAGTTCTTC.

This clonotype was seen a single time. The V call is TRBV9, the J call TRBJ2-1; D is uncertain. CDR3 length equals 13 residues. In germline, CDR1 is SGDLS, CDR2 YYNGEE. The ends were cut back, 1 base at V and 8 bases at J, with 10 bases in the middle. The CDR3 nucleotides read TGTGCCAGCAGCGTACCCCATCTCGATGAGCAGTTCTTC. Its protein product is CASSVPHLDEQFF.

This clonotype was seen only a few times. J is TRBJ2-1 and V is TRBV12-3 or TRBV12-4; D gene ambiguous. There are 14 residues in the CDR3. V lost 5 bases and J lost 3, with 11 bases in between. The CDR3 spells CASSPGLDYNEQFF. The CDR3 DNA reads TGTGCCAGCAGTCCCGGTCTAGACTACAATGAGCAGTTCTTC.

This chain joins TRBV4-3 and TRBJ2-5, with 8 nucleotides matching TRBD1. Germline values: CDR1 LGHNA, CDR2 YSLEER. The CDR3 is 17 amino acids. With V trimmed by 0 bases and J by 5 bases, 11 bases remained unmatched. The CDR3: CASSQEGKQGVGETQYF. In nucleotides, the CDR3 is TGCGCCAGCAGCCAAGAAGGAAAACAGGGGGTGGGTGAGACCCAGTACTTC.

The rearrangement uses TRBV6-5 and TRBJ1-2, with D unresolved. Deletions cut 3 bases from V and 4 bases from J, with 12 bases between. The CDR3 spans 14 residues. Germline CDR1 is MNHEY and CDR2 is SVGAGI. The CDR3 DNA sequence: TGTGCCAGCAGTTATGGTCAACTGGGCTATGGCTACACCTTC. The encoded protein is CASSYGQLGYGYTF.

This clonotype was counted between two and nine times. This rearrangement joins TRBV20-1 to TRBJ1-6; possible D gene TRBD1, 5 bases. The V and J ends lost 0 bases and 11 bases respectively, with 11 bases between them. There are 13 residues in the CDR3. Germline-derived CDR1 and CDR2 are DFQATT and SNEGSKA (reference sequence). DNA of the CDR3: TGCAGTGCTAGAGATGGGGGGGACGCACCCCTCCACTTT. Protein: CSARDGGDAPLHF.